This TCR beta chain was sequenced in a study of T-cell reconstitution after alpha-beta-depleted transplantation in children. Study results and caveats: By about two months after transplant, alpha-beta T cells reportedly arose from several hundred graft clones that had expanded. When one year had passed after transplant, most T-cell counts and diversity came from newly produced T cells. Day-60 TCRbeta diversity that was high in some patients was derived from surviving recipient T cells and thymic progenitors.

CDR3 length: 14 amino acids. Deletions cut 2 bases from V and 6 bases from J, with 13 bases between. Looked up from germline, CDR1 is SGHNT and CDR2 is YENEEA. A TCRbeta library incorporating unique molecular identifiers was prepared. TCRdb reprocessed the PCR reads via MiXCR and lists one record per CDR3 protein. The data show roughly 490,000 distinct CDR3 sequences, over 10% seen once. In regard to this clonotype: Its antigen is undetermined.

The chain joins TRBV11-3 to TRBJ1-1; the D gene is possibly TRBD1 (6 bases). The clonotype originates from a female patient aged 2-10 years who had a stem cell transplant for aplastic anemia, so the T cells may come from the graft donor. The sequences come from PBMCs, mostly from graft donor cells, collected 180 days after TCRalphabeta/CD19-depleted stem cell transplant. CDR3 loop: CASSLPNRAAEAFF. The DNA of the CDR3 is TGTGCCAGCAGCTTACCCAACAGGGCGGCTGAAGCTTTCTTT. Filled out from reference TRBV11-3 and TRBJ1-1, the complete variable domain reads EAGVVQSPRYKIIEKKQPVAFWCNPISGHNTLYWYLQNLGQGPELLIRYENEEAVDDSQLPKDRFSAERLKGVDSTLKIQPAELGDSAVYLCASSLPNRAAEAFFGQGTRLTVV.